This T cell receptor beta chain was captured in a study of T cells in Graves' hyperthyroidism and ophthalmopathy. CDR3 length: 17 residues. Trimming shortened V by 3 bases and J by 3 bases, and 20 bases separated the two germline ends. Germline V gene lookup returns CDR1 MGHRA and CDR2 YSYEKL. TCR beta CDR3 regions were amplified from RNA transcripts. RT-PCR in the first round (using the HTBI primer set) targeted the TCR CDR3. TCRdb itself ran the multiplex PCR reads through MiXCR, one entry per CDR3 protein. The table lists about 500,000 distinct CDR3 sequences, roughly a sixth of them singletons. This chain connects TRBV4-1 to TRBJ1-1; D uncertain. The sample consisted of blood. The sequence was collected from a woman aged 18-30 years with Graves' ophthalmopathy. This CDR3 reads CASSQLLTLQRYTEAFF. DNA of the CDR3: TGCGCCAGCAGCCAGTTATTGACTTTGCAGCGATACACTGAAGCTTTCTTT.